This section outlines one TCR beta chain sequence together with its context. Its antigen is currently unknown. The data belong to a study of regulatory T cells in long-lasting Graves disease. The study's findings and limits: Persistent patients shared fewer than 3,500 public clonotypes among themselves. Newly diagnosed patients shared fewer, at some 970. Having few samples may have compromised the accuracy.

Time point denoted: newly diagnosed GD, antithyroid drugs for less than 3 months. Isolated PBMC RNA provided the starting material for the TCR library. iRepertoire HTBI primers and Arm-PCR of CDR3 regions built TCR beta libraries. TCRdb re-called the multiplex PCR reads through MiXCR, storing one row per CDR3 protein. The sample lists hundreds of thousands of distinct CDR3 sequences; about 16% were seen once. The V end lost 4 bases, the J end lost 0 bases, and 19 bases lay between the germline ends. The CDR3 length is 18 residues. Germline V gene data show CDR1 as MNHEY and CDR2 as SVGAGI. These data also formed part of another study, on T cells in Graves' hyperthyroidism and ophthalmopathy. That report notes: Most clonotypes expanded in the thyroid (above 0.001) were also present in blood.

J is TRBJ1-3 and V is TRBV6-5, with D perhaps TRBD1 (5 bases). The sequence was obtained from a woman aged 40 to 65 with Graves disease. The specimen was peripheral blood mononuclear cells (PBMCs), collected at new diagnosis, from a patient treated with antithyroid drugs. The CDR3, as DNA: TGTGCCAGCAGTTTTACGGTCCCGGGACGGAGCTCTGGAAACACCATATATTTT. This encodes CASSFTVPGRSSGNTIYF.